This passage covers 30 T cell receptor beta chains from one sample sequenced in a study of shared clonotypes between healthy human individuals. The method was immunoSEQ multiplex PCR; TCRdb's version includes in-frame clones alone and lacks a portion of them. The table shows about 2 million clones, with 85% to 95% occurring only once. CD45RO-negative cells were positively selected for CCR7, leaving out terminally differentiated effector memory CD45RA+ cells. The material sequenced was naive CD8+ T cells sorted from blood. Every receptor here comes from a man aged 18 to 29 in good health.

The chain uses TRBV7-9 and TRBJ1-1, with no clear D. Germline CDR1 is SEHNR and CDR2 is FQNEAQ (reference sequence). The CDR3 runs to 14 residues. The germline V and J ends were trimmed by 4 bases and 3 bases, with 12 bases remaining between them. CDR3 bases: TGTGCCAGCAGCTCCACCCATCGGGACACTGAAGCTTTCTTT. This sequence encodes CASSSTHRDTEAFF.

The chain couples TRBV2 to TRBJ1-1, with a possible D match to TRBD1 (6 bases). Germline values: CDR1 SNHLY, CDR2 FYNNEI. The CDR3 extends over 13 amino acids. The ends were cut back, 6 bases at V and 2 bases at J, with 10 bases in the middle. The CDR3 nucleotides read TGTGCCAGCAGCCGGGGGCCAAACACTGAAGCTTTCTTT. As protein: CASSRGPNTEAFF.

The chain employs TRBV25-1 and TRBJ2-1; the D call may be TRBD1 or TRBD2 (6 bases each). The CDR3 loop spans 15 amino acids. Germline V gene sequence: CDR1 MGHDK, CDR2 SYGVNS. The ends were cut back, 7 bases at V and 8 bases at J, with 21 bases in the middle. CDR3 sequence (DNA): TGTGCCAGCACCCGAGGCGGGACACATTCAGATGAGCAGTTCTTC. Translation: CASTRGGTHSDEQFF.

The chain joins TRBV30 to TRBJ2-5, with D possibly being TRBD1 (6 bases). The J call may be mistaken, given a closer DNA end match to TRBJ2-7. The CDR3 consists of 16 residues. Per the germline V gene, CDR1 is GTSNPN and CDR2 is SVGIG (reference sequence). DNA for the CDR3: TGTGCCTGGAGGGATAAAGGGGGAACCTGGCCTTACGAGCAGTACTTC. This sequence encodes CAWRDKGGTWPYEQYF.

The rearrangement uses TRBV28 and TRBJ2-7; the match to TRBD2 covers 12 bases. The V and J ends lost 5 bases and 4 bases, in that order; junction bases with no gene match: 6. CDR3 size: 15 residues. Per the germline V gene, CDR1 is MDHEN and CDR2 is SYDVKM. CDR3 loop: CASSRLAGDPYEQYF. CDR3 in DNA: TGTGCCAGCAGTCGACTAGCGGGGGACCCTTACGAGCAGTACTTC.

This clone has just one count. The V gene is TRBV5-1, the J gene TRBJ1-2; 8 positions match TRBD1. This CDR3 has 14 residues. The V gene end was trimmed by 6 bases and the J gene end by 5 bases; junction bases not matched to a gene: 9. Germline V gene sequence: CDR1 SGHRS, CDR2 YFSETQ. The CDR3, as DNA: TGCGCCAGCACCACCGGGACAGGATGGTATGGCTACACCTTC. Protein product: CASTTGTGWYGYTF.

The genes are TRBV11-3 and TRBJ2-5, with unresolved D. The germline V gene has CDR1 SGHNT and CDR2 YENEEA. The germline V and J ends were trimmed by 5 bases and 5 bases, with 21 bases remaining between them. The CDR3 has 16 amino acids. CDR3 in DNA: TGTGCCAGCAGCCCTAGGGTGACGAATTGGGTCGAGACCCAGTACTTC. It codes for CASSPRVTNWVETQYF.

The chain employs TRBV27 and TRBJ2-2; D not resolved. The CDR3 is 16 residues long. The V gene's germline CDR1 is MNHEY and CDR2 SMNVEV (reference sequence). The V end lost 3 bases, the J end lost 1 base, and 12 bases lay between the germline ends. The CDR3 DNA follows: TGTGCCAGCAGTTTGGTGGTCATGGGGAACACCGGGGAGCTGTTTTTT. Its protein is CASSLVVMGNTGELFF.

This clone appeared a single time. J is TRBJ2-3 and V is TRBV27; D tentatively fits TRBD1 or TRBD2 (5 bases each). V was trimmed by 6 bases and J by 4 bases, leaving 8 bases between them. Germline V gene sequence: CDR1 MNHEY, CDR2 SMNVEV (reference sequence). The CDR3 contains 12 residues. CDR3 protein: CASSRGADTQYF. CDR3 nucleotides: TGTGCCAGCAGCCGAGGGGCAGATACGCAGTATTTT.

V usage is TRBV11-2 and J usage is TRBJ1-1, with D unresolved. With 3 bases removed from V and 2 bases from J, the gap between germline ends came to 7 bases. The CDR3 loop spans 13 amino acids. Germline lookup yields CDR1 SGHAT and CDR2 FQNNGV. This CDR3 is CASSLWPNTEAFF. For the CDR3, the DNA is TGTGCCAGCAGCTTGTGGCCAAACACTGAAGCTTTCTTT.

The chain employs TRBV7-8 and TRBJ2-7, with a weak D call TRBD1 (7 bases). Germline CDR1 SGHVS, CDR2 FQNEAQ. V lost 1 base and J lost 6, with 13 bases in between. This CDR3 is 14 amino acids long. The CDR3 sequence is CASSLVAGGFEQYF. The CDR3 DNA sequence: TGTGCCAGCAGCTTAGTGGCAGGGGGGTTCGAGCAGTACTTC.

Points on this clone: This specimen includes other DNA sequences encoding the same CDR3. V usage is TRBV5-6 and J usage is TRBJ1-1; 7 nucleotides align to TRBD1. The CDR3 runs to 13 residues. Germline V gives CDR1 SGHDT, CDR2 YYEEEE. With V trimmed by 3 bases and J by 4 bases, 3 bases remained unmatched. For the CDR3, the DNA is TGTGCCAGCAGCTATCAGGGGGGCACTGAAGCTTTCTTT. It yields the protein CASSYQGGTEAFF.

This clone appeared once. The chain couples TRBV4-2 to TRBJ2-1; TRBD2 aligns across 10 bases. The CDR3 contains 18 residues. Germline V gene sequence: CDR1 LGHNA, CDR2 YNFKEQ. Losses at the gene ends were 0 bases for V and 6 bases for J; bases not matched to a gene: 11. CDR3 nucleotides: TGTGCCAGCAGCCAAGATTGGAACAGCGGGGGGGCCATCAATGAGCAGTTCTTC. Translated: CASSQDWNSGGAINEQFF.

The rearrangement uses TRBV27 and TRBJ1-1; TRBD1 is a possible D gene (5 bases). Per germline, CDR1 MNHEY and CDR2 SMNVEV (reference sequence). Trimming cost V 6 bases and J 5 bases, with 16 bases left between them. The CDR3 has 14 amino acids. CDR3 DNA: TGTGCCAGCAGAGTCACAGGTGGACCGACTGAAGCTTTCTTT. As protein: CASRVTGGPTEAFF.

V and J are TRBV5-5 and TRBJ2-7; perhaps TRBD2 as D (7 bases). CDR1 and CDR2 (germline): SGHKS, YYEKEE (reference sequence). V dropped 0 bases and J dropped 0 bases, with 19 bases sitting between them. The CDR3 is made up of 18 amino acids. Written as DNA, the CDR3 is TGTGCCAGCAGCTTGGTTGCGGCGGGGGCAGACCTCTCCTACGAGCAGTACTTC. Residues: CASSLVAAGADLSYEQYF.

A single count supports this clone. V is TRBV4-3 and J is TRBJ2-7; TRBD1 agrees at 10 bases. Germline V lookup: CDR1 LGHNA, CDR2 YSLEER. The trim removed 4 bases at V and 2 bases at J, leaving 5 bases unmatched. The CDR3 loop spans 15 amino acids. The CDR3 DNA sequence: TGCGCCAGCAGCCCCGGACAGGGGGAAGCCTACGAGCAGTACTTC. Residues: CASSPGQGEAYEQYF.

The chain has TRBV13 and TRBJ2-4; D ambiguous. The CDR3 loop spans 11 amino acids. V shed 3 bases and J shed 6 bases, with 3 bases lying between them. Germline V gene data show CDR1 as PRHDT and CDR2 as FYEKMQ (reference sequence). Here the CDR3 reads CASSFGNIQYF. For the CDR3, the DNA is TGTGCCAGCAGCTTCGGAAACATTCAGTACTTC.

In its sample, this clone was seen a few times. The V gene is TRBV10-1, the J gene TRBJ2-2; D possibly corresponds to TRBD2 (5 bases). CDR3 length: 14 residues. Germline V gene lookup returns CDR1 WNHNN and CDR2 SYGVQD (reference sequence). V was cut by 8 bases and J by 6 bases, with 16 bases left in between. The CDR3 coding sequence is TGCGCCAGCTCGGACTCTCCCGGGGCCGGGGAGCTGTTTTTT. It encodes CASSDSPGAGELFF.

The rearrangement joins TRBV2 to TRBJ2-5, with 12 positions matching TRBD2. Germline V gene lookup returns CDR1 SNHLY and CDR2 FYNNEI. V trimming: 1 base; J trimming: 2 bases; junction bases outside the gene matches: 2. The CDR3 totals 16 residues. CDR3 DNA: TGTGCCAGCAGTGAAGGGACTAGCGGGAAACAAGAGACCCAGTACTTC. Translation: CASSEGTSGKQETQYF.

For this clone: The sample has other DNA sequences that encode this CDR3 too. This chain joins TRBV28 and TRBJ2-3; D is unclear. Germline lookup yields CDR1 MDHEN and CDR2 SYDVKM. Between the trimmed V and J ends, which lost 7 bases and 2 bases, there was a span of 4 bases. CDR3 size: 11 residues. CDR3 amino acids: CASTDTDTQYF. CDR3 nucleotides: TGTGCCAGCACCGACACAGATACGCAGTATTTT.

Worth noting for this clone: This same CDR3 is encoded by further DNA sequences in the sample. This rearrangement joins TRBV19 to TRBJ1-1, with D possibly being TRBD1 (5 bases). Trimming shortened V by 5 bases and J by 1 base, and 8 bases separated the two germline ends. The CDR3 covers 13 residues. Germline loops: CDR1 LNHDA, CDR2 SQIVND (reference sequence). CDR3 in amino acids: CASSLGPNTEAFF. The CDR3 nucleotides read TGTGCCAGTAGTCTGGGACCGAACACTGAAGCTTTCTTT.

As to this clone: The identical CDR3 is also encoded by other nucleotide sequences in the sample. The gene calls are TRBV6-5 and TRBJ1-1; D gene uncertain. Germline V lookup: CDR1 MNHEY, CDR2 SVGAGI. This CDR3 is built from 13 residues. V shed 5 bases and J shed 5 bases, with 12 bases lying between them. In nucleotides, the CDR3 is TGTGCCAGCAGTCCCACCGCGGGAACTGAAGCTTTCTTT. Residues: CASSPTAGTEAFF.

The rearrangement joins TRBV7-8 to TRBJ2-7; maybe TRBD1 (6 bases). There are 15 residues in the CDR3. Trimming took off 3 bases at V and 0 bases at J, with 12 bases between the two ends. Germline assignment: CDR1 SGHVS and CDR2 FQNEAQ. In DNA form, the CDR3 reads TGTGCCAGCAGCTTTGGGGACACTTACTCCTACGAGCAGTACTTC. Encoded protein: CASSFGDTYSYEQYF.

The chain has TRBV7-9 and TRBJ1-3; no definite D call. Germline-derived CDR1 and CDR2 are SEHNR and FQNEAQ (reference sequence). The CDR3 totals 16 residues. Trimming stripped 1 base from V and 4 bases from J, with 14 bases between. CDR3 amino acids: CASSLGHFFIGNTIYF. In nucleotides, the CDR3 is TGTGCCAGCAGCTTAGGTCATTTCTTTATCGGAAACACCATATATTTT.

With respect to this clone: This specimen includes other DNA sequences encoding the same CDR3. This chain links TRBV5-1 with TRBJ2-3, with D possibly matching TRBD1 (5 bases). CDR3 length equals 15 residues. Germline CDR1 SGHRS, CDR2 YFSETQ. V was trimmed by 1 base and J by 0 bases, leaving 9 bases between them. DNA for the CDR3: TGCGCCAGCAGCTTGACAGGTTCTAGCACAGATACGCAGTATTTT. Translated, it gives CASSLTGSSTDTQYF.

The CDR3 protein is CASSPLTYNEQFF. CDR3 in DNA: TGTGCCAGCAGCCCTCTAACCTACAATGAGCAGTTCTTC. The chain links TRBV7-9 to TRBJ2-1; D is uncertain. The CDR3 has 13 residues. CDR1 is SEHNR and CDR2 is FQNEAQ in the germline V gene (reference sequence). Trimming took off 5 bases at V and 2 bases at J, with 7 bases between the two ends.

The gene calls are TRBV6-5 and TRBJ2-5, with TRBD2 matching over 13 bases. V shed 1 base and J 3 bases; nucleotides not matched to a gene: 2. The CDR3 is made up of 16 amino acids. CDR1 and CDR2 (germline): MNHEY, SVGAGI. The CDR3 region has the DNA TGTGCCAGCAGTTACTGGACTAGCGGGGGCAAAGAGACCCAGTACTTC. This translates into CASSYWTSGGKETQYF.

This clone was detected only once. The V call is TRBV5-6, the J call TRBJ1-1, with D uncertain. The CDR3 has 12 amino acids. Looked up from germline, CDR1 is SGHDT and CDR2 is YYEEEE. V lost 0 bases and J 5 bases, leaving 5 bases between the germline ends. CDR3: CASSLVFTEAFF. For the CDR3, the DNA is TGTGCCAGCAGCTTGGTCTTTACTGAAGCTTTCTTT.

Here the CDR3 reads CASSVLARTDTQYF. The CDR3 nucleotides are TGTGCCAGCAGTGTACTAGCGCGCACAGATACGCAGTATTTT. This sequence joins TRBV2 and TRBJ2-3; 7 nucleotides agree with TRBD2. The length of the CDR3 is 14 residues. V lost 4 bases, J lost 1 base, and 2 bases stayed unmatched. From germline, CDR1 is SNHLY and CDR2 FYNNEI.

The sample holds a few counts of this clone. V and J are TRBV29-1 and TRBJ1-1; D unresolved. Per germline, CDR1 SQVTM and CDR2 ANQGSEA. Trimming pared 1 base from V and 9 bases from J, leaving 12 bases between. This CDR3 has 12 residues. The CDR3 nucleotides read TGCAGCGTTGAAGCCGGGCTCCGTCAAGCTTTCTTT. Translation: CSVEAGLRQAFF.